These T cell receptor beta chains were read from a single sample in a study of shared clonotypes between healthy human individuals. The data were produced by immunoSEQ multiplex PCR, yet TCRdb's version contains in-frame clones alone and is incomplete. The sample lists about 2.1 million clones; about 92% were seen once. Sequencing input: naive CD8+ T cells from PBMCs. These receptor sequences come from a man between 18 and 29 years old in good health. Some clones in this sample may be carry-over from other donors' samples. Both conserved end residues are part of each CDR3. D genes are given only for firm matches.

CDR3: CASSQERSEDTQYF; V: TRBV7-9; D: .
CDR3: CASSPGQGLSNEQFF; V: TRBV28; D: TRBD1
CDR3: CASSVATYGTDTQYF; V: TRBV9; D: .
CDR3: CASSHTRTGTANYGYTF; V: TRBV7-2; D: .
CDR3: CASSQQETQYF; V: TRBV28; D: .
CDR3: CASSQSPPSGRAEQYF; V: TRBV4-1; D: TRBD2
CDR3: CASSEWQARGRRSTEAFF; V: TRBV2; D: .
CDR3: CASSLATGAYEQYF; V: TRBV11-2; D: TRBD1
CDR3: CASSFGGDSNQPQHF; V: TRBV11-2; D: .
CDR3: CASSLSWREISYNEQFF; V: TRBV27; D: TRBD2
CDR3: CASIGLAALSYNEQFF; V: TRBV10-2; D: TRBD2
CDR3: CASSPTRGGIEKLFF; V: TRBV6-5; D: .
CDR3: CSGGLAGGKPANTGELFF; V: TRBV29-1; D: TRBD2
CDR3: CASSHQWEGGPLNTEAFF; V: TRBV27; D: .
CDR3: CASSSDRDPYEQYF; V: TRBV5-6; D: TRBD1
CDR3: CASSEQGFTEAFF; V: TRBV5-6; D: TRBD1
CDR3: CASSLRLALAYEQYF; V: TRBV5-6; D: TRBD2
CDR3: CSVVPGGGYEQYF; V: TRBV29-1; D: TRBD2
CDR3: CASSYSHDSQFGELFF; V: TRBV6-5; D: .
CDR3: CASSLLAGGHLVSEQFF; V: TRBV7-3; D: TRBD2
CDR3: CASSIRGTNQPQHF; V: TRBV19; D: .
CDR3: CASSLAGLDYLAKNIQYF; V: TRBV5-4; D: TRBD2
CDR3: CASSVLPAGGVVNEQFF; V: TRBV9; D: TRBD2
CDR3: CASKGAGTGELFF; V: TRBV9; D: .
CDR3: CASSFGLSSYEQYF; V: TRBV28; D: .
CDR3: CASSATGGSEAYEQYF; V: TRBV28; D: TRBD1